The source of this T cell receptor beta chain is a study of T cell repertoires in cytomegalovirus infection. The sample holds many counts of this clonotype. CDR3 length: 16 amino acids. Germline V gives CDR1 SGHTA, CDR2 FQGNSA. J lost 10 bases, V lost 5 bases, and 16 bases had no gene match. TCRdb independently ran MiXCR on the reads; one entry per CDR3 protein. The table includes roughly 280,000 distinct CDR3 sequences, approximately 9% detected once. This clonotype was obtained from a human donor in good health (CMV status not recorded). Some clones in this sample may be carry-over from other donors' samples. Sequenced sample: PBMCs. The rearrangement uses TRBV7-2 and TRBJ2-1; TRBD2 agrees at 8 bases. CDR3 DNA sequence: TGTGCCAGCAGCCCCCCTGTCGGGGGGGGCCCCAAAGAGCAGTTCTTC. Its protein product is CASSPPVGGGPKEQFF.